The source of this T cell receptor (beta chain) is a study of regulatory T cells in long-lasting Graves disease. Study as a whole: Recently diagnosed Graves' patients had received antithyroid drugs for under 3 months.

Arm-PCR of CDR3 regions with iRepertoire HTBI primers generated TCR beta libraries. TCRdb redid the calling of the multiplex PCR reads with MiXCR, one entry per CDR3 protein. The sample records 350,000 to 450,000 distinct CDR3 sequences, over 14% being singletons. Germline V lookup: CDR1 SNHLY, CDR2 FYNNEI. Between the trimmed V and J ends, which lost 7 bases and 5 bases, there was a span of 11 bases. The CDR3 is 12 amino acids. Documented time point: newly diagnosed GD, antithyroid drugs for less than 3 months. Researchers made the TCR library from RNA that was extracted from PBMCs. These data were also reused for a study on T cells in Graves' hyperthyroidism and ophthalmopathy.

This chain joins TRBV2 and TRBJ1-1; D gene ambiguous. Specimen: peripheral blood mononuclear cells (PBMCs), collected at new diagnosis, from a patient treated with antithyroid drugs. The TCR was taken from a woman aged 40 to 55 with Graves disease. The DNA of the CDR3 is TGTGCCAGCACCCTAGAAGGGACTGAAGCTTTCTTT. Translated: CASTLEGTEAFF.